The T cell receptor (beta chain) under discussion was sequenced for a study of blood T cell repertoires in COVID-19. Study in general: The United States, Italy and Spain provided the acute and convalescent COVID-19 samples. T cells, B-cell-depleted T cells, or PBMCs supplied cDNA or gDNA.

Methods used by the authors: Amplified reference gene primers provided the basis for estimating nucleated cell counts. Assay: immunoSEQ multiplex PCR; the TCRdb copy retains only in-frame clones and omits some. Clonal size and the V and J genes are those of that table, whereas D and trimming came from the DNA. The table records 200,000 to 300,000 clones, approximately 85% of them present only once. The CDR3 covers 19 residues. The genes are TRBV7-5 and TRBJ2-3; the table's D gene call, TRBD2, was not cross checked with the DNA. TRBV7-5 is noted as a pseudogene. Sequences were obtained from peripheral blood. The receptor was isolated from a woman between 25 and 40 years old with acute or convalescent COVID-19. DNA for the CDR3: TGTGCCAGAAGCTTAGCCGGTGCGGGAAGGCTCGCGGGCACAGATACGCAGTATTTT. It encodes CARSLAGAGRLAGTDTQYF.